The present T cell receptor (beta chain) was sequenced within a study of blood T cell repertoires in COVID-19. For the study at large: Some COVID-19 samples were acute and others convalescent; all came from the United States, Italy and Spain. Sources were T cells, B-cell-depleted T cells, or PBMCs; the material itself was cDNA or gDNA.

Per germline, CDR1 LNHDA and CDR2 SQIVND (reference sequence). This CDR3 contains 14 residues. Trimming removed 8 bases from V and 2 bases from J; junction bases left unmatched: 8. Authors' data handling: Nucleated cell counts were estimated from reference gene primer amplification. Assay: immunoSEQ multiplex PCR; the TCRdb copy retains only in-frame clones and omits some. The D gene and trimming were derived from the DNA, and the V and J assignments and clone size from that table. There are approximately 94,000 clones in the sample; roughly 90% occur only once, and about 7.4% lies in the top ten. The J gene is TRBJ2-7, the V gene TRBV19, with 8 bases that match TRBD2. The receptor comes from a man aged 25 to 45 in a cohort sampled during active COVID-19. Sequenced material: peripheral blood. The CDR3 bases are TGTGCCAGTCGGAGCCCGGGGGGGGCCTACGAGCAGTACTTC. This sequence encodes CASRSPGGAYEQYF.